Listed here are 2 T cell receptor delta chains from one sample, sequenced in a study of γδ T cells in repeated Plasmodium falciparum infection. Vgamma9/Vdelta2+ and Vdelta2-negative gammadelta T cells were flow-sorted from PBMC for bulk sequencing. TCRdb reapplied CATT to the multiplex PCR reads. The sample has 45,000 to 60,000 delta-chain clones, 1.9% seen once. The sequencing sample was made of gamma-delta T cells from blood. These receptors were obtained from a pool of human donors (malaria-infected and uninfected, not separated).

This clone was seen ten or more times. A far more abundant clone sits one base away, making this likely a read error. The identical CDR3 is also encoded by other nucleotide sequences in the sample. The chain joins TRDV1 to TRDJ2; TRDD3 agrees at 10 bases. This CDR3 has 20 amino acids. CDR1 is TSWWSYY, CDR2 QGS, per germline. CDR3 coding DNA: TGTGCTCTTGGGGAGACCTTAACCAGTACTGGGGGATTAAGGACAGCACAACTCTTTTTT. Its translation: CALGETLTSTGGLRTAQLFF.

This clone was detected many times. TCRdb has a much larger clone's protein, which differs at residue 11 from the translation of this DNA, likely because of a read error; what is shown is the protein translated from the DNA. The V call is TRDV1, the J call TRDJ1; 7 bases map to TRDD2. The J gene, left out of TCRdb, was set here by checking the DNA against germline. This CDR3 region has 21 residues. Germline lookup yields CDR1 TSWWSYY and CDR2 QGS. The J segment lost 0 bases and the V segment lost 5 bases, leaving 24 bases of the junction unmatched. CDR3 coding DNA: TGTGCTCTTGGGCGTCTCCTTCCTTTATTGGAGATCCCCATGTACACCGATAAACTCATCTTT. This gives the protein CALGRLLPLLEIPMYTDKLIF.